Included here is one TCR beta chain sequence, with context. This sample stems from a study of blood T cell repertoires in COVID-19. Overall study context: The study drew acute and convalescent COVID-19 samples from the United States, Italy and Spain.

The repertoire was sequenced with immunoSEQ multiplex PCR; TCRdb's copy has only in-frame clones and lacks some. The repertoire holds 200,000 to 250,000 clones, 80% to 90% seen once, with roughly 3.7% in the top ten. Participant ages covered roughly 18 to 89 years across approximately 25 US areas. A PCR-confirmed or clinician-diagnosed COVID-19 case had contacted exposed participants within 2 weeks of entry. This CDR3 is 15 amino acids long. Trimming shortened V by 5 bases and J by 5 bases, and 15 bases separated the two germline ends. Germline CDR1 is MNHEY and CDR2 is SVGAGI. The genes are TRBV6-5 and TRBJ1-4; D gene ambiguous. The sequence was collected from a woman aged 25 to 39 who had been exposed to COVID-19. The material sequenced was PBMCs or T cells enriched from blood (not recorded which). This chain's CDR3 is CASSHSYESNEKLFF. In nucleotides, the CDR3 is TGTGCCAGCAGTCATTCCTACGAATCGAATGAAAAACTGTTTTTT.